This T cell receptor beta chain was recovered during a study of blood T cell dynamics during melanoma immunotherapy. Study-level background: First-line therapy was either pembrolizumab or nivolumab with ipilimumab for metastatic melanoma.

CDR3 size: 19 residues. Germline CDR1 is MNHEY and CDR2 is SMNVEV (reference sequence). J gave up 4 bases and V 6 bases, and 20 bases lay outside the gene matches. Time point defined: week 3, after first cycle of checkpoint inhibitor. Disease control meant complete response, partial response or stable disease at 12 weeks. No patient had earlier systemic cancer treatment, concurrent immunosuppressants, or another active cancer. The assay received all extracted DNA from sorted CD8+ subsets. The data were produced by immunoSEQ multiplex PCR, yet TCRdb's version contains in-frame clones alone and is incomplete. The sample shows about 12,000 clones, approximately 89% of them seen only once.

The V call is TRBV27, the J call TRBJ2-1; 8 nucleotides match TRBD1. The sequencing here drew on effector memory CD8+ T cells from blood, taken from a patient treated with checkpoint blockade. This receptor was identified in a human donor with melanoma. CDR3 nucleotides: TGTGCCAGCAGGGCCAAAGGACAGGGTTACATCCTATCATACAATGAGCAGTTCTTC. Its translation: CASRAKGQGYILSYNEQFF.